The rows below give T cell receptor beta chains drawn from one sample of a study of CD8 T cells in Susac syndrome. From the immunoSEQ multiplex PCR reads, TCRdb called clonotypes with MiXCR, one entry per CDR3 protein. Of about 300,000 distinct CDR3 sequences in the sample, about 88% were seen once. The sample taken for sequencing was CD8+ T cells from PBMCs. These receptors originate from a human donor with multiple sclerosis. The CDR3 runs from the conserved cysteine through the conserved F or W. A D gene is named only where the DNA matches it firmly. The size field is filled for only some rows; it gives once, few, many or a size class.

v_gene	abundance	j_gene	d_gene	len	CDR3nt	CDR3aa
TRBV7-9	NA	TRBJ2-3	NA	15	TGTGCCAGCAGCTTAAGTGGGACCTACACAGATACGCAGTATTTT	CASSLSGTYTDTQYF
TRBV4-1	once	TRBJ1-5	NA	16	TGCGCCAGCAGCCAAGAGAACGAGTATAGCAATCAGCCCCAGCATTTT	CASSQENEYSNQPQHF
TRBV20-1	NA	TRBJ2-1	TRBD2	14	TGCAGTGTAGAAACGGGACTAGCGTGGAATGAGCAGTTCTTC	CSVETGLAWNEQFF
TRBV7-2	NA	TRBJ2-1	NA	15	TGTGCCAGCAGCTTACCCGGGACACTCAGCAATGAGCAGTTCTTC	CASSLPGTLSNEQFF
TRBV7-9	NA	TRBJ2-7	TRBD2	15	TGTGCCAGCAGCCTCAGAGGGGAGGGACTGAACGAGCAGTACTTC	CASSLRGEGLNEQYF
TRBV20-1	NA	TRBJ2-1	NA	18	TGCAGTGCTAGAGGGGGGGATCTCCACCCTCTCCCGCTAGTCGAGCAGTTCTTC	CSARGGDLHPLPLVEQFF
TRBV6-2/TRBV6-3	NA	TRBJ2-2	TRBD1	14	TGTGCCAGCAGTCACACAGGGGACACCGGGGAGCTGTTTTTT	CASSHTGDTGELFF
TRBV7-8	NA	TRBJ1-5	TRBD1	16	TGTGCCAGCAGCTTAGTGGTGGGGACAGGGGAACAGCCCCAGCATTTT	CASSLVVGTGEQPQHF
TRBV20-1	NA	TRBJ2-7	TRBD1	19	TGCAGTGCTAGATATCTGGCGGGACAGGGATCCACCGACTCCTACGAGCAGTACTTC	CSARYLAGQGSTDSYEQYF
TRBV18	NA	TRBJ1-6	NA	17	TGTGCCAGCTCACCATTAGAACGGACTTTCCCTAATTCACCCCTCCACTTT	CASSPLERTFPNSPLHF
TRBV12-5	NA	TRBJ2-1	TRBD2	15	TGTGCTAGTGGCAATAGCGGGAGGCCCAACAATGAGCAGTTCTTC	CASGNSGRPNNEQFF
TRBV9	NA	TRBJ1-1	NA	14	TGTGCCAGCATGGAGGGGGACCAGAACACTGAAGCTTTCTTT	CASMEGDQNTEAFF
TRBV12-3/TRBV12-4	NA	TRBJ2-7	TRBD2	14	TGTGCCAGTAAGTGGGGCGGGGGATCCTACGAGCAGTACTTC	CASKWGGGSYEQYF
TRBV27	NA	TRBJ1-5	NA	14	TGTGCCAGCAGTCTGAGCGGGGAGAGTCAGCCCCAGCATTTT	CASSLSGESQPQHF